This entry concerns a single T cell receptor (beta chain). The sample originates from a study of cytomegalovirus exposure and HLA in healthy donors. The PCR was carried out with 60 Vbeta primers and 13 Jbeta primers. Here immunoSEQ multiplex PCR was the method, and the copy in TCRdb shows in-frame clones only, minus some. The table lists 95,000 to 100,000 clones, less than 80% of them singletons, with roughly 4% in the top ten. The germline V gene has CDR1 MNHEY and CDR2 SMNVEV (reference sequence). The CDR3 is 14 residues long. Losses at the gene ends were 5 bases for V and 8 bases for J; bases not matched to a gene: 9.

The genes are TRBV27 and TRBJ1-2; 9 positions match TRBD1. The sequenced sample consisted of PBMCs. The receptor was derived from a man in his forties or fifties in good health and CMV-seronegative. The CDR3, as DNA: TGTGCCAGCAGTCCCGGGACAGGGCGGAGGGGCTACACCTTC. It is translated as CASSPGTGRRGYTF.